A single sample gave rise to the 19 T cell receptor beta chains below, sequenced in a study of human T cells and chemical hapten exposure. TCRdb processed the RACE reads anew with MiXCR; each CDR3 protein has one entry. In the table there are about 340,000 distinct CDR3 sequences, around 7% of which are singletons. Time point given: patch test 1, 2 weeks after DPC sensitization. Stated treatment: therapeutic diphenylcyclopropenone sensitization with weekly scalp DPC. The sample consisted of whole blood, taken in connection with sensitization to the hapten diphenylcyclopropenone (DPC). These receptors were taken from a woman aged 18-30 years with alopecia areata. Some clones in this sample may be carry-over from other donors' samples.

There are a few counts of this clonotype. The chain links TRBV7-6 to TRBJ1-3, with TRBD1 as a possible D gene (6 bases). This CDR3 region has 15 residues. Germline CDR1 SGHVS, CDR2 FNYEAQ. Trimming took 4 bases from V and 5 from J, leaving 15 bases between them. DNA for the CDR3: TGTGCCAGCAGCTCCAACAGGGATATGAGAAACACCATATATTTT. Amino acids: CASSSNRDMRNTIYF.

Comment on this clonotype: At one end, the junction sequence differs from germline, possibly due to a read error. The DNA of the CDR3 is TGTGCCAGCAGTTTAGCCCAGGACAGGCTGTTC. It encodes CASSLAQDRLF. The rearrangement joins TRBV12-3 or TRBV12-4 to TRBJ1-2; 7 positions agree with TRBD1. CDR3 length equals 11 residues.

This clonotype came up many times. The chain combines TRBV7-2 with TRBJ2-1; D remains unclear. The CDR3 contains 14 residues. The germline gives CDR1 SGHTA, CDR2 FQGNSA. Trimming removed 4 bases from V and 7 bases from J, with 14 bases in between. CDR3 sequence reads: CASSYRASRNEQFF. CDR3 sequence (DNA): TGTGCCAGCAGCTACCGGGCCTCACGGAATGAGCAGTTCTTC.

The chain combines TRBV7-9 with TRBJ2-5, with D perhaps TRBD1 (6 bases). CDR1 SEHNR and CDR2 FQNEAQ come from the germline V gene (reference sequence). The V end lost 5 bases, the J end lost 2 bases, and 15 bases lay between the germline ends. This CDR3 has 15 residues. Here the CDR3 reads CASSPPGQPQETQYF. CDR3 nucleotides: TGTGCCAGCAGCCCCCCCGGACAGCCACAAGAGACCCAGTACTTC.

This clonotype came up a few times. The V call is TRBV7-2, the J call TRBJ2-5; D may be TRBD2 (6 bases). CDR1 and CDR2 (germline): SGHTA, FQGNSA. Trimming shortened V by 5 bases and J by 1 base, and 23 bases separated the two germline ends. The CDR3 covers 18 residues. The CDR3 nucleotides are TGTGCCAGCAGCAGGATGATTACGCGGGGCTACATCCAAGAGACCCAGTACTTC. This codes for CASSRMITRGYIQETQYF.

This chain connects TRBV6-2 or TRBV6-3 to TRBJ2-2; 7 bases match TRBD1. The CDR3 extends over 15 amino acids. Germline CDR1 is MNHEY and CDR2 is SVGEGT. V shed 5 bases, J shed 7 bases, and the junction held 10 bases outside the gene matches. Here the CDR3 DNA reads TGTGCCAGCAGTACTCGACAGGGACGAGGCGGGGAGCTGTTTTTT. Residues: CASSTRQGRGGELFF.

This clonotype was detected many times. The V call is TRBV14, the J call TRBJ2-3; D possibly corresponds to TRBD2 (5 bases). This CDR3 has 15 amino acids. The V end lost 6 bases, the J end lost 2 bases, and 15 bases lay between the germline ends. Per the germline V gene, CDR1 is SGHDN and CDR2 is FVKESK. CDR3: CASSRLGLFTDTQYF. CDR3 in DNA: TGTGCCAGCAGTCGCTTAGGACTTTTCACAGATACGCAGTATTTT.

The sample holds many counts of this clonotype. This chain links TRBV6-8 with TRBJ2-1; 8 bases align to TRBD1. The V gene's germline CDR1 is MNHGY and CDR2 SAAAGT. The V gene end was trimmed by 3 bases and the J gene end by 10 bases; junction bases not matched to a gene: 8. This CDR3 is 14 amino acids long. The CDR3 loop is CASSYPDRDDEQFF. CDR3 in DNA: TGTGCCAGCAGTTATCCGGACAGGGATGACGAGCAGTTCTTC.

This clonotype was counted only a few times. The J gene is TRBJ2-3, the V gene TRBV3-1, with a weak D call TRBD1 (5 bases). The ends were cut back, 3 bases at V and 0 bases at J, with 7 bases in the middle. In germline, CDR1 is LGHDT, CDR2 YNNKEL (reference sequence). The CDR3 has 14 amino acids. DNA of the CDR3: TGTGCCAGCAGCCACGCAGGGAGCACAGATACGCAGTATTTT. It is translated as CASSHAGSTDTQYF.

This clonotype has a handful of counts. The genes are TRBV10-3 and TRBJ2-7; 7 bases are a match to TRBD2. This CDR3 contains 15 residues. CDR1 ENHRY and CDR2 SYGVKD come from the germline V gene. V lost 2 bases to trimming and J lost 3 bases; unmatched junction nucleotides: 7. CDR3 loop: CAISEIDSGDYEQYF. Written as DNA, the CDR3 is TGTGCCATCAGTGAGATTGACAGCGGGGACTACGAGCAGTACTTC.

This clonotype was counted a few times. The genes are TRBV6-6 and TRBJ1-4, with 9 nucleotides matching TRBD1. V shed 6 bases, J shed 6 bases, and the junction held 5 bases outside the gene matches. The CDR3 consists of 14 residues. Germline values: CDR1 MNHNY, CDR2 SVGAGI (reference sequence). CDR3 bases: TGTGCCAGCAGGAATACAGGGGGCCATGAAAAACTGTTTTTT. Protein: CASRNTGGHEKLFF.

In this sample, this clonotype turned up many times. This chain connects TRBV4-1 to TRBJ1-5, with a tentative D call TRBD1 (6 bases). Trimming cost V 0 bases and J 6 bases, with 12 bases left between them. The CDR3 contains 15 residues. Germline values: CDR1 MGHRA, CDR2 YSYEKL. As DNA, the CDR3 is TGCGCCAGCAGCCAAGATCCCAGGGGCGGTCAGCCCCAGCATTTT. This codes for CASSQDPRGGQPQHF.

This clonotype was picked up many times. The chain uses TRBV7-9 and TRBJ2-3; D gene uncertain. Between the trimmed V and J ends, which lost 5 bases and 6 bases, there was a span of 15 bases. The germline V gene has CDR1 SEHNR and CDR2 FQNEAQ (reference sequence). The CDR3 is 14 residues long. In DNA form, the CDR3 reads TGTGCCAGCAGCCTTAAAGGTCCCGGGGATACGCAGTATTTT. This encodes CASSLKGPGDTQYF.

This clonotype has ten or more counts. The rearrangement uses TRBV12-3 or TRBV12-4 and TRBJ1-1, with 9 bases lining up with TRBD1. The CDR3 runs 15 residues. Germline trimming cut 1 base from V and 5 bases from J; bases unmatched to any gene: 5. CDR3 nucleotides: TGTGCCAGCAGTTTAGAGGGGACAGGGTCAACTGAAGCTTTCTTT. Its protein product is CASSLEGTGSTEAFF.

In its sample, this clonotype was seen many times. The rearrangement uses TRBV11-2 and TRBJ2-1, with D tentatively TRBD1 (6 bases). The CDR3 consists of 16 residues. Germline V gene lookup returns CDR1 SGHAT and CDR2 FQNNGV. Trimming removed 3 bases at V and 1 base at J, with 13 bases between. CDR3 DNA: TGTGCCAGCAGCTTGCTCGGGACATCTTCCTACAATGAGCAGTTCTTC. Amino acid sequence: CASSLLGTSSYNEQFF.

V is TRBV7-2 and J is TRBJ1-2, with 9 bases that match TRBD1. Trimming removed 1 base from V and 8 bases from J; junction bases left unmatched: 8. This CDR3 is 15 amino acids long. CDR1 is SGHTA, CDR2 FQGNSA, per germline. Written as DNA, the CDR3 is TGTGCCAGCAGCTTAGATGGGACAGGGTTTGGAGGCTACACCTTC. Translating gives CASSLDGTGFGGYTF.

The chain couples TRBV15 to TRBJ1-2, with a weak D call TRBD1 (6 bases). Germline-derived CDR1 and CDR2 are LNHNV and YYDKDF (reference sequence). The CDR3 sequence is 14 residues long. Trimming cost V 1 base and J 8 bases, with 14 bases left between them. CDR3 DNA sequence: TGTGCCACCAGCAGAGGTGATACAGGGATAGGCTACACCTTC. Its translation is CATSRGDTGIGYTF.

The rearrangement joins TRBV5-1 to TRBJ1-1; D is perhaps TRBD1 (6 bases). CDR3 length equals 17 residues. CDR1 is SGHRS and CDR2 is YFSETQ in the germline V gene. The V gene lost 0 bases and the J gene lost 3 bases, with 18 bases spanning the gap. CDR3 amino acids: CASSLAGTLVGDTEAFF. In DNA form, the CDR3 reads TGCGCCAGCAGCTTGGCCGGGACACTGGTCGGGGACACTGAAGCTTTCTTT.

The chain joins TRBV27 to TRBJ1-1; D uncertain. Per the germline V gene, CDR1 is MNHEY and CDR2 is SMNVEV (reference sequence). Between the trimmed V and J ends, which lost 7 bases and 4 bases, there was a span of 19 bases. CDR3 length: 15 amino acids. CDR3 amino acids: CASTRGMTSTTEAFF. CDR3 nucleotides: TGTGCCAGCACCCGCGGAATGACTTCGACCACTGAAGCTTTCTTT.